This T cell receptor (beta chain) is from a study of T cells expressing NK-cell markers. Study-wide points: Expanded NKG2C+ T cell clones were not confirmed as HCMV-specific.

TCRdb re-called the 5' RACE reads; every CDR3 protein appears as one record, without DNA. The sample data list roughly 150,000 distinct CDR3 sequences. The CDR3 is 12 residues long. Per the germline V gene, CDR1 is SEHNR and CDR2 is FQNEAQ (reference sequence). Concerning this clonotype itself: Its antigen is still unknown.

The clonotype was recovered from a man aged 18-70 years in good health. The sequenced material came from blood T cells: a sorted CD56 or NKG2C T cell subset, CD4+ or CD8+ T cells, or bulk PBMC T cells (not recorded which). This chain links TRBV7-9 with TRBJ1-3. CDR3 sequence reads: CASSLVDSFANF. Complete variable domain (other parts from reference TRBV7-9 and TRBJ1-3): DTGVSQNPRHKITKRGQNVTFRCDPISEHNRLYWYRQTLGQGPEFLTYFQNEAQLEKSRLLSDRFSAERPKGSFSTLEIQRTEQGDSAMYLCASSLVDSFANFGEGSWLTVV.